These T cell receptor beta chains were read from a single sample in a study of T cells of healthy individuals. Using its own MiXCR run on the 5' RACE reads, TCRdb lists one record per CDR3 protein. The profile shows 55,000 to 65,000 distinct CDR3 sequences, roughly 17% of them singletons. The receptors here all came from a human donor in good health. The CDR3 runs from the conserved cysteine through the conserved F or W. A D gene is named only where the DNA matches it firmly. Only part of the rows carry a size: once, few, many, or a class if the clone is expanded.

v_call	d_call	j_call	clone_size	cdr3_nt	cdr3_aa
TRBV2	-	TRBJ2-1	many	TGTGCCAGCAGTGATTGGGGAAACAATGAGCAGTTCTTC	CASSDWGNNEQFF
TRBV21-1	-	TRBJ1-4	few	TGTGCCAGCAGCAACGGGACAGCAATGAAACTGTTTTTT	CASSNGTAMKLFF
TRBV25-1	-	TRBJ2-7	-	TGTGCCAGCAGCCCTAAGGCTGGCGTAGCCCTCTCTTTCTCCTACGAGCAGTACTTC	CASSPKAGVALSFSYEQYF
TRBV6-2/TRBV6-3	TRBD2	TRBJ2-7	once	TGTGCCAGCAGTTACAGCCCGTTGGTGCGGGAGGGCGGCGAGCAGTACTTC	CASSYSPLVREGGEQYF
TRBV4-2	TRBD2	TRBJ2-2	many	TGTGCCAGCAGCCAAAAGTCAAGCGGGAGTCTGGCCGGGGAGCTGTTTTTT	CASSQKSSGSLAGELFF
TRBV7-8	TRBD1	TRBJ2-1	-	TGTGCCAGCAGCCTGTGGGGACAGGGTGCCCACAATGAGCAGTTCTTC	CASSLWGQGAHNEQFF
TRBV29-1	TRBD2	TRBJ2-4	few	TGCAGCGTTGAGGCACTAGCGGGAGATCGCGCCAAAAACATTCAGTACTTC	CSVEALAGDRAKNIQYF
TRBV6-5	TRBD2	TRBJ2-3	many	TGTGCCAGCTCCGGGACTAGCCCTACAGATACGCAGTATTTT	CASSGTSPTDTQYF
TRBV30	-	TRBJ1-1	-	TGTGCCTGGAGTTCGGGGTCTGAAGCTTTCTTT	CAWSSGSEAFF
TRBV11-2	-	TRBJ1-3	-	TGTGCCAGCAGCTTAATGGGATCTGGAAACACCATATATTTT	CASSLMGSGNTIYF
TRBV2	TRBD1	TRBJ1-5	-	TGTGCCAGCAGTGTCGGGACAGACTCTAATCAGCCCCAGCATTTT	CASSVGTDSNQPQHF
TRBV27	-	TRBJ2-7	-	TGTGCCAGCAGTCTAAAGCGCACCTACGAGCAGTACTTC	CASSLKRTYEQYF
TRBV5-1	-	TRBJ2-3	many	TGTGCCAGCAGTTTCAGGGATACGCAGTATTTT	CASSFRDTQYF
TRBV29-1	TRBD1	TRBJ2-7	many	TGCAGCGTTTACCACAGGGGGTACGAGCAGTACTTC	CSVYHRGYEQYF
TRBV6-4	TRBD2	TRBJ2-1	many	TGTGCCAGCAGTGAAGAGCGGGGCTCCTACAATGAGCAGTTCTTC	CASSEERGSYNEQFF
TRBV20-1	TRBD2	TRBJ2-5	many	TGCAGTGCTAGGGGCAGCGGGGGGGCCCGGGAGACCCAGTACTTC	CSARGSGGARETQYF
TRBV18	-	TRBJ1-1	many	TGTGCCAGCTCACCAGGGACGAACACTGAAGCTTTCTTT	CASSPGTNTEAFF
TRBV4-1	-	TRBJ2-7	-	TGCGCCAGCAGCCAACTACAGGGTGGCGAGCAGTACTTC	CASSQLQGGEQYF
TRBV9	-	TRBJ2-3	many	TGTGCCAGCAGCGTAAGGATCCGGGGAGATACGCAGTATTTT	CASSVRIRGDTQYF
TRBV3-1	TRBD1	TRBJ2-5	few	TGTGCCAGCAGTGGAGGACAGGGCCCGGGGACCCAGTACTTC	CASSGGQGPGTQYF
TRBV20-1	-	TRBJ2-3	many	TGCAGTGCTAGAGATCCGCGGCATACGCAGTATTTT	CSARDPRHTQYF
TRBV6-1	-	TRBJ1-4	many	TGTGCCGCAAAGGGCCTTGCAACTAATGAAAAACTGTTTTTT	CAAKGLATNEKLFF
TRBV10-3	TRBD1	TRBJ2-2	few	TGTGCCATCAAATCCGTGTGGCGGACAGGGTACGCCGGGGAGCTGTTTTTT	CAIKSVWRTGYAGELFF
TRBV12-3/TRBV12-4	TRBD1	TRBJ1-6	-	TGTGCCAGCAGTTTCGGACAGGTTGGCTCACCCCTCCACTTT	CASSFGQVGSPLHF
TRBV6-6	-	TRBJ2-3	many	TGTGCCAGCAGTCCTCGTGAAGATACGCAGTATTTT	CASSPREDTQYF
TRBV5-4	TRBD1	TRBJ2-7	few	TGTGCCAGCAGCTCGACAGGGAACTCCTACGAGCAGTACTTC	CASSSTGNSYEQYF
TRBV30	-	TRBJ1-3	many	TGTGCCTGGAGACCTTTCTCTGGAAACACCATATATTTT	CAWRPFSGNTIYF
TRBV5-1	TRBD2	TRBJ2-7	-	TGCGCCAGCAGCCCGCCGGGGCGGGAGATATACGAGCAGTACTTC	CASSPPGREIYEQYF
TRBV10-3	TRBD2	TRBJ2-2	many	TGTGCCATCAGTGACGGGGGGTCGGGCACCGGGGAGCTGTTTTTT	CAISDGGSGTGELFF
TRBV28	-	TRBJ1-1	many	TGTGCCAGCAGTCTATCCCCAAGGATGGGTGAAGCTTTCTTT	CASSLSPRMGEAFF
TRBV28	-	TRBJ1-2	many	TGTGCCAGCGCAATACAGGGCTATGGCTACACCTTC	CASAIQGYGYTF
TRBV7-2	TRBD2	TRBJ2-5	many	TGTGCCAGCAGCTTAGACGGGAGGGGTGAGACCCAGTACTTC	CASSLDGRGETQYF
TRBV28	TRBD1	TRBJ1-6	many	TGTGCCAGCAGTAAGGCCGGGACAGGGGGGTATTCACCCCTCCACTTT	CASSKAGTGGYSPLHF
TRBV5-7	-	TRBJ2-1	-	TGTGCCAGCAGCTTGCTGGACTGGGGGCGGTACAATGAGCAGTTCTTC	CASSLLDWGRYNEQFF
TRBV12-3/TRBV12-4	-	TRBJ2-4	many	TGTGCCAGCAGTTTCAAACAGGGAAACATTCAGTACTTC	CASSFKQGNIQYF
TRBV7-2	TRBD2	TRBJ2-3	-	TGTGCCAGCAGCCCCGGGGGGGCGGATACGCAGTATTTT	CASSPGGADTQYF
TRBV15	-	TRBJ2-1	many	TGTGCCACCAGCAGATCGTTATCAGGGACCTTGGGGAATGAGCAGTTCTTC	CATSRSLSGTLGNEQFF
TRBV7-9	-	TRBJ1-5	many	TGTGCCAGCAGCTTCCAGGATGGATCCAATCAGCCCCAGCATTTT	CASSFQDGSNQPQHF
TRBV19	-	TRBJ1-2	many	TGTGCCAGTAGTATCGCCCACGCCTATGGCTACACCTTC	CASSIAHAYGYTF
TRBV7-2	-	TRBJ1-1	-	TGTGCCAGCAACCCATCGGACGTGGCTACTGAAGCTTTCTTT	CASNPSDVATEAFF
TRBV5-1	TRBD1	TRBJ1-4	many	TGCGCCAGCAGCTCATATCCGGGACAGGCTAATGAAAAACTGTTTTTT	CASSSYPGQANEKLFF
TRBV11-2	-	TRBJ1-6	-	TGTGCCAGCAGCTTTCGGGGAACGTGGAATTCACCCCTCCACTTT	CASSFRGTWNSPLHF
TRBV7-9	-	TRBJ1-5	many	TGTGCCAGCAGCGTGGACGGTAGCAATCAGCCCCAGCATTTT	CASSVDGSNQPQHF
TRBV7-9	-	TRBJ2-4	-	TGTGCCAGCAGCTTAGAGAGCGGAGCCAAAAACATTCAGTACTTC	CASSLESGAKNIQYF
TRBV20-1	-	TRBJ2-5	many	TGCAGTGCTAGAAACCAGGACGGGGGCCAGACCCAGTACTTC	CSARNQDGGQTQYF
TRBV27	-	TRBJ1-5	few	TGTGCCAGCAGTTTATCGATGGGGATAGGGAATCAGCCCCAGCATTTT	CASSLSMGIGNQPQHF
TRBV12-3/TRBV12-4	-	TRBJ2-1	few	TGTGCCAGCTCCCCAGTGGGACGTGAGCAGTTCTTC	CASSPVGREQFF
TRBV6-5	TRBD2	TRBJ2-3	-	TGTGCCAGCAGTGGCGGGGGGGCCCCAGATACGCAGTATTTT	CASSGGGAPDTQYF
TRBV20-1	TRBD2	TRBJ2-1	few	TGCAGTGCTTCCGGGACTAGGGCCTTGGATGAGCAGTTCTTC	CSASGTRALDEQFF
TRBV4-1	-	TRBJ2-7	many	TGCGCCAGCAGCCAAGTGGGAGCCTACGAGCAGTACTTC	CASSQVGAYEQYF